The 28 T cell receptor beta chains in this list originate from one sample, sequenced in a study of regulatory T cells in long-lasting Graves disease. Time point described: newly diagnosed GD, antithyroid drugs for less than 3 months. Construction of the TCR library relied on RNA isolated from PBMCs. Arm-PCR with iRepertoire HTBI primers amplified the CDR3 regions for these TCR beta libraries. TCRdb itself ran the multiplex PCR reads through MiXCR, one entry per CDR3 protein. The sample consists of around 250,000 distinct CDR3 sequences, around 18% of them appearing once. The sequences come from peripheral blood mononuclear cells (PBMCs), collected at new diagnosis, from a patient treated with antithyroid drugs. All receptors come from a female donor with Graves disease.

This clonotype was observed many times. This sequence joins TRBV3-1 and TRBJ1-4, with D perhaps matching TRBD1 (5 bases). The germline V gene encodes CDR1 LGHDT and CDR2 YNNKEL (reference sequence). The CDR3 is 15 amino acids. V was shortened by 3 bases and J by 0 bases, with 8 bases between the two germline ends. The CDR3 reads CASSQIQATNEKLFF. CDR3 sequence (DNA): TGTGCCAGCAGCCAGATACAGGCAACTAATGAAAAACTGTTTTTT. Combining the CDR3 with reference TRBV3-1 and TRBJ1-4 gives the whole variable domain DTAVSQTPKYLVTQMGNDKSIKCEQNLGHDTMYWYKQDSKKFLKIMFSYNNKELIINETVPNRFSPKSPDKAHLNLHINSLELGDSAVYFCASSQIQATNEKLFFGSGTQLSVL.

This sequence joins TRBV18 and TRBJ2-7; D tentatively fits TRBD1 or TRBD2 (5 bases each). V was cut by 3 bases and J by 4 bases, with 13 bases left in between. From germline, CDR1 is KGHSH and CDR2 LQKENI. This CDR3 has 14 residues. CDR3 residues: CASSPPSRGYEQYF. The CDR3 DNA reads as TGTGCCAGCTCACCGCCCTCGAGGGGTTACGAGCAGTACTTC.

This clonotype was observed at least ten times. The chain joins TRBV11-1 to TRBJ2-3, with D possibly matching TRBD2 (5 bases). The CDR3 consists of 17 residues. CDR1 and CDR2 from the germline V gene are SGHAT and FQDESV (reference sequence). V was cut by 5 bases and J by 0 bases, with 18 bases left in between. The CDR3 region has the DNA TGTGCCAGCAGCCTAACCCCCGTGGGCGGGAGCACAGATACGCAGTATTTT. Its translation: CASSLTPVGGSTDTQYF.

This clonotype was picked up many times. This rearrangement joins TRBV18 to TRBJ1-2, with D perhaps matching TRBD1 (6 bases). Trimming shortened V by 0 bases and J by 2 bases, and 16 bases separated the two germline ends. Per the germline V gene, CDR1 is KGHSH and CDR2 is LQKENI. The CDR3 sequence is 17 residues long. For the CDR3, the DNA is TGTGCCAGCTCACCACCGGGACAACTACTAACCAACTATGGCTACACCTTC. It translates to CASSPPGQLLTNYGYTF.

Details on this clonotype: A much bigger clone sits one base away, suggesting this may be a read error. This chain uses TRBV27 with TRBJ2-4; D not certain. The germline gives CDR1 MNHEY, CDR2 SMNVEV (reference sequence). This CDR3 has 13 amino acids. Trimming removed 3 bases from V and 1 base from J, with 4 bases in between. The CDR3 region is CASSFDAKNIQYF. The CDR3, as DNA: TGTGCCAGCAGTTTCGATGCCAAAAACATTCAGTACTTC.

This clonotype was observed at least ten times. The gene calls are TRBV10-3 and TRBJ1-5; 8 bases match TRBD1. V gave up 2 bases and J gave up 6 bases; unmatched junction bases: 3. This CDR3 region has 14 residues. Germline V gene data show CDR1 as ENHRY and CDR2 as SYGVKD. The CDR3 is CAISETGGSQPQHF. As DNA, the CDR3 is TGTGCCATCAGTGAGACAGGGGGGAGTCAGCCCCAGCATTTT.

On this clonotype: An end of the junction differs from the germline gene, which may be a read error. This rearrangement joins TRBV28 to TRBJ1-4; D is unclear. Per the germline V gene, CDR1 is MDHEN and CDR2 is SYDVKM. CDR3 length equals 14 residues. CDR3: CASSPLTVNERLFF. The CDR3 region has the DNA TGTGCCAGCAGTCCCCTCACCGTTAATGAAAGACTGTTTTTT. Supplemented by reference TRBV28 and TRBJ1-4, the full variable domain reads DVKVTQSSRYLVKRTGEKVFLECVQDMDHENMFWYRQDPGLGLRLIYFSYDVKMKEKGDIPEGYSVSREKKERFSLILESASTNQTSMYLCASSPLTVNERLFFGSGTQLSVL.

This chain connects TRBV28 to TRBJ2-5, with TRBD1 matching over 8 bases. The CDR3 sequence is 14 residues long. Trimming cost V 6 bases and J 5 bases; bases outside gene matches: 8. Germline CDR1 and CDR2: MDHEN and SYDVKM. CDR3 sequence reads: CASSTDRGGETQYF. CDR3 nucleotides: TGTGCCAGCAGCACTGACAGGGGTGGCGAGACCCAGTACTTC.

This clonotype was picked up many times. Sequence at one end of the junction differs from germline and may be a read error. Here the CDR3 DNA reads TGTGCCAGCAGCCGAACAGGGGACCGAACCTATGACTACACCTTC. Protein: CASSRTGDRTYDYTF. The chain recombines TRBV9 with TRBJ1-2; 7 bases agree with TRBD1. Per germline, CDR1 SGDLS and CDR2 YYNGEE. This CDR3 has 15 amino acids.

This clonotype appeared many times. J is TRBJ1-6 and V is TRBV5-4, with TRBD1 identical over 7 bases. This CDR3 contains 16 residues. Germline values: CDR1 SGHNT, CDR2 YYREEE (reference sequence). J lost 6 bases, V lost 0 bases, and 6 bases had no gene match. This CDR3 is CASSLEVGTANSPLHF. The CDR3 DNA reads TGTGCCAGCAGCTTGGAGGTCGGGACAGCTAATTCACCCCTCCACTTT.

This clonotype was found many times. The CDR3 region is CASSTGFYEQYF. The CDR3 coding sequence is TGCGCCAGCAGTACAGGGTTCTACGAGCAGTACTTC. This chain joins TRBV10-2 and TRBJ2-7, with D maybe TRBD1 (6 bases). CDR1 and CDR2 (germline): WSHSY, SAAADI. The CDR3 runs 12 residues. Trimming cost V 5 bases and J 3 bases, with 8 bases left between them.

This clonotype was seen repeatedly, ten times or more. V gene TRBV7-2 combines with J gene TRBJ2-1; 8 bases fit TRBD2. This CDR3 spans 17 amino acids. Trimming cost V 1 base and J 2 bases; bases outside gene matches: 7. Germline lookup yields CDR1 SGHTA and CDR2 FQGNSA. CDR3 bases: TGTGCCAGCAGCTTAGATCTCGGACTAGCTACCTACAATGAGCAGTTCTTC. Translated, it gives CASSLDLGLATYNEQFF.

Comment on this clonotype: The likely explanation is a read error, given a far larger clone one base away. The DNA for the CDR3 is TGTGCCAGCAGGTCCTTAGCGGCAGATACGCAGTATTTT. Protein product: CASRSLAADTQYF. The chain has TRBV27 and TRBJ2-3, with a weak D call TRBD2 (6 bases). V dropped 6 bases and J dropped 4 bases, with 11 bases sitting between them. There are 13 residues in the CDR3. CDR1 MNHEY and CDR2 SMNVEV come from the germline V gene (reference sequence).

This clonotype was picked up many times. The V and J genes are TRBV11-3 and TRBJ2-1; the match to TRBD2 covers 7 bases. With 3 bases clipped from V and 6 bases from J, the junction kept 11 bases outside the gene matches. CDR3 length equals 16 residues. Germline V lookup: CDR1 SGHNT, CDR2 YENEEA. The CDR3 region is CASSFAAGALFNEQFF. CDR3 nucleotide sequence: TGTGCCAGCAGCTTTGCGGCGGGAGCCCTCTTCAATGAGCAGTTCTTC.

This clonotype was observed many times. The genes are TRBV24-1 and TRBJ2-2; no clear D. The CDR3 is 14 residues long. V lost 0 bases and J lost 6, with 7 bases in between. The V gene's germline CDR1 is KGHDR and CDR2 SFDVKD. The CDR3 protein is CATSDLRAAGELFF. The CDR3 DNA follows: TGTGCCACCAGTGATTTGAGGGCGGCCGGGGAGCTGTTTTTT.

In its sample, this clonotype was seen many times. This sequence joins TRBV30 and TRBJ2-2; no firm D call. V was clipped by 7 bases and J by 4 bases, with 16 bases between them. The CDR3 consists of 14 residues. Germline lookup yields CDR1 GTSNPN and CDR2 SVGIG (reference sequence). This CDR3 reads CASSYSKPTGELFF. In DNA, the CDR3 is TGTGCCTCCTCCTATAGTAAGCCCACCGGGGAGCTGTTTTTT.

Details on this clonotype: A read error may be the cause here, since a much bigger clone is one base away. The final CDR3 position lacks the conserved phenylalanine or tryptophan, pointing to a likely read error. The chain employs TRBV20-1 and TRBJ2-4; TRBD1 aligns across 10 bases. Germline assignment: CDR1 DFQATT and CDR2 SNEGSKA (reference sequence). Unmatched junction bases numbered 10, after V lost 6 bases and J lost 8 bases. The CDR3 has 14 residues. The CDR3 DNA reads TGCAGTGCGGGGGGGAGACAGGGGGCGGACATTCAGTACGTC. It encodes CSAGGRQGADIQYV.

Comment on this clonotype: Since a far larger clone is one base different, this is likely a read error. The chain has TRBV6-1 and TRBJ1-2; 8 bases align to TRBD1. CDR1 MNHNS and CDR2 SASEGT come from the germline V gene. The CDR3 has 13 residues. The V segment lost 4 bases and the J segment 4 bases; nucleotides outside the gene matches: 2. CDR3 amino acids: CASSGDRGYGYTF. CDR3 in DNA: TGTGCCAGCAGTGGTGACAGGGGCTATGGCTACACCTTC.

This clonotype was picked up many times. The V gene is TRBV10-3, the J gene TRBJ1-5; 8 positions match TRBD1. CDR1 ENHRY and CDR2 SYGVKD come from the germline V gene. The V gene end was trimmed by 10 bases and the J gene end by 0 bases; junction bases not matched to a gene: 8. This CDR3 spans 15 amino acids. The CDR3 spells CASGATGVSNQPQHF. The CDR3 DNA sequence: TGTGCCAGCGGGGCGACAGGGGTTAGCAATCAGCCCCAGCATTTT.

Ten or more counts support this clonotype. V usage is TRBV10-3 and J usage is TRBJ2-1; D is undetermined. This CDR3 comprises 12 residues. Deletions cut 3 bases from V and 8 bases from J, with 8 bases between. Germline V lookup: CDR1 ENHRY, CDR2 SYGVKD. The CDR3 nucleotides read TGTGCCATCAGTGACATCTCTGATGAGCAGTTCTTC. Amino acids: CAISDISDEQFF.

There are many counts of this clonotype. This chain connects TRBV7-6 to TRBJ2-5, with 8 positions matching TRBD1. The CDR3 runs 14 residues. The V and J ends lost 1 base and 7 bases, in that order; junction bases with no gene match: 5. Germline V CDR1 and CDR2: SGHVS, FNYEAQ. In DNA, the CDR3 is TGTGCCAGCAGCTTAGAAGGACAGGGTGGGACCCAGTACTTC. This gives the protein CASSLEGQGGTQYF.

Comment on this clonotype: This likely came from a read error, as a far larger clone is one base away. The chain links TRBV6-1 to TRBJ2-1, with TRBD1 matching 11 bases. V lost 3 bases to trimming and J lost 4 bases; unmatched junction nucleotides: 17. The CDR3 covers 20 residues. The germline V gene encodes CDR1 MNHNS and CDR2 SASEGT. CDR3 sequence (DNA): TGTGCCAGCAGTGATTTGCGCCTAGCCCCGGGACAGGGGGATTACAATGAGCAGTTCTTC. It is translated as CASSDLRLAPGQGDYNEQFF.

This clonotype came up many times. V and J are TRBV18 and TRBJ1-1; tentatively, D is TRBD1 (5 bases). V was clipped by 3 bases and J by 6 bases, with 14 bases between them. CDR3 size: 14 residues. Germline lookup yields CDR1 KGHSH and CDR2 LQKENI. CDR3 loop: CASSPPTGWAEAFF. The DNA of the CDR3 is TGTGCCAGCTCACCCCCTACAGGTTGGGCTGAAGCTTTCTTT.

The sample holds many counts of this clonotype. The CDR3 coding sequence is TGCGCCAGCACTAGCGGGAGGGCCGGATCCTACGAGCAGTACTTC. Protein product: CASTSGRAGSYEQYF. The gene calls are TRBV10-2 and TRBJ2-7, with 12 positions matching TRBD2. With 7 bases clipped from V and 1 base from J, the junction kept 5 bases outside the gene matches. The CDR3 spans 15 residues. Germline CDR1 reads WSHSY; CDR2 reads SAAADI.

This clonotype was picked up many times. The CDR3 here is CAWGSYRAEQYF. DNA for the CDR3: TGTGCCTGGGGTTCCTACAGGGCCGAGCAGTACTTC. The rearrangement links TRBV30 to TRBJ2-7; a weak D match, TRBD1 (6 bases). Germline V gives CDR1 GTSNPN, CDR2 SVGIG (reference sequence). The CDR3 consists of 12 residues. V shed 5 bases and J shed 6 bases, with 14 bases lying between them.

In the case of this clonotype: As the CDR3 is not closed by the conserved phenylalanine or tryptophan, this likely results from a read error. No DNA is shown, since the ends of the CDR3 on it are uncertain; the CDR3 is the one TCRdb lists. The chain has TRBV29-1 and TRBJ2-1; the DNA was not compared with TRBD1, the D call given in the table. Germline V gene sequence: CDR1 SQVTM, CDR2 ANQGSEA. The CDR3 length is 8 residues, termini included. Here the CDR3 reads CSARQGGG.

Ten or more counts support this clonotype. The chain has TRBV7-9 and TRBJ1-5; D call uncertain. This CDR3 has 13 amino acids. V lost 7 bases and J 1 base, leaving 8 bases between the germline ends. Germline-derived CDR1 and CDR2 are SEHNR and FQNEAQ (reference sequence). CDR3 nucleotide sequence: TGTGCCAGCACCCACCCGAGCAATCAGCCCCAGCATTTT. Protein: CASTHPSNQPQHF.

This clonotype showed up many times. This chain connects TRBV5-8 to TRBJ1-1, with a tentative D call TRBD1 (5 bases). CDR1 is SGHTS, CDR2 YDEGEE, per germline. V lost 4 bases and J 0 bases, leaving 13 bases between the germline ends. CDR3 length: 15 residues. CDR3 residues: CASSRGGVMNTEAFF. The CDR3 DNA is TGTGCCAGCAGCCGCGGAGGGGTAATGAACACTGAAGCTTTCTTT.